This TCR beta chain came from a study of blood T cell repertoires in COVID-19. The length of the CDR3 is 16 residues. Per the germline V gene, CDR1 is MGHRA and CDR2 is YSYEKL. V lost 7 bases, J lost 10 bases, and 17 bases stayed unmatched. Assay used: immunoSEQ multiplex PCR; TCRdb lists only in-frame clones, some missing. The repertoire has about 280,000 clones, 85% to 90% of them found once; the top ten carry about 11%. This TCR was sampled from a woman aged 25 to 39 with COVID-19, enrolled during active disease. The sequenced sample consisted of peripheral blood. The rearrangement uses TRBV4-1 and TRBJ2-1; 9 bases align to TRBD2. The CDR3 DNA follows: TGCGCCAGCAACCCGAGGGGTGCGGGAGGGCCGTACGAGCAGTTCTTC. It is translated as CASNPRGAGGPYEQFF.